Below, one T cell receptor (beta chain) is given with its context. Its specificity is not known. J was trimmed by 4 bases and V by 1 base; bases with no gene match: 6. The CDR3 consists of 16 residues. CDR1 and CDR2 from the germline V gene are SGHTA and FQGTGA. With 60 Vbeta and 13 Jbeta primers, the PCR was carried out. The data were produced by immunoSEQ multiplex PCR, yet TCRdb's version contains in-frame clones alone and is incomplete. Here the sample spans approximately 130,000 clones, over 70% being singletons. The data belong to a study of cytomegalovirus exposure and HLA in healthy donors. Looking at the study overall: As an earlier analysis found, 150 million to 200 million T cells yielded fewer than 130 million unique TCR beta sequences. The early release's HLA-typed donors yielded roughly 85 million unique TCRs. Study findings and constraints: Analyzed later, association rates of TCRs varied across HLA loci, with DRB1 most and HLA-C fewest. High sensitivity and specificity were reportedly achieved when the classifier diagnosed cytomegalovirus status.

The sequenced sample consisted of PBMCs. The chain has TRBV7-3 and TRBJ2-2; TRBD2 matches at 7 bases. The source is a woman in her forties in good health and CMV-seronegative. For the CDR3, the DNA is TGTGCCAGCAGCTTAAGGGCGGGAGCCGGCACCGGGGAGCTGTTTTTT. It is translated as CASSLRAGAGTGELFF. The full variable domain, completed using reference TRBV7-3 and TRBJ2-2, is GAGVSQTPSNKVTEKGKYVELRCDPISGHTALYWYRQSLGQGPEFLIYFQGTGAADDSGLPNDRFFAVRPEGSVSTLKIQRTERGDSAVYLCASSLRAGAGTGELFFGEGSRLTVL.